These T cell receptor beta chains were read from a single sample in a study of T cell repertoires in cytomegalovirus infection. TCRdb analysed the reads with MiXCR anew, one entry per CDR3 protein. This table holds roughly 500,000 distinct CDR3 sequences, 16% found once. The sequenced sample was CD8+ T cells from PBMCs. These receptors were obtained from a human donor in good health (CMV status not recorded). Some clones in this sample may be carry-over from other donors' samples. Both conserved end residues are part of each CDR3. The D gene is left open where the match is weak. Some rows mark clone size as missing; the rest say once, few, many or name a class of expanded clone.

v_call: TRBV7-9; j_call: TRBJ2-5; clone_size: many; cdr3_length: 15; d_call: TRBD2; cdr3_aa: CASSSGLAGPYAQYF; cdr3_nt: TGTGCCAGCAGCTCGGGACTAGCGGGGCCGTATGCACAGTACTTC
v_call: TRBV7-2; j_call: TRBJ1-2; clone_size: many; cdr3_length: 15; d_call: .; cdr3_aa: CASSSGGERGNGYTF; cdr3_nt: TGTGCCAGCAGCTCGGGGGGGGAGCGGGGAAATGGCTACACCTTC
v_call: TRBV12-3/TRBV12-4; j_call: TRBJ1-5; clone_size: .; cdr3_length: 12; d_call: .; cdr3_aa: CASSGVDQPQHF; cdr3_nt: TGTGCCAGTTCCGGAGTGGATCAGCCCCAGCATTTT
v_call: TRBV7-3; j_call: TRBJ2-1; clone_size: .; cdr3_length: 14; d_call: TRBD2; cdr3_aa: CASSPGRLADEQFF; cdr3_nt: TGTGCCAGCAGCCCTGGACGACTAGCGGATGAGCAGTTCTTC
v_call: TRBV4-1; j_call: TRBJ1-2; clone_size: .; cdr3_length: 15; d_call: TRBD1; cdr3_aa: CASSQDRDRNYGYTF; cdr3_nt: TGCGCCAGCAGCCAGGATCGGGACAGGAACTATGGCTACACCTTC
v_call: TRBV4-1; j_call: TRBJ1-2; clone_size: .; cdr3_length: 15; d_call: TRBD1; cdr3_aa: CASSQGDRYNYGYTF; cdr3_nt: TGCGCCAGCAGCCAAGGGGACAGGTATAACTATGGCTACACCTTC
v_call: TRBV7-9; j_call: TRBJ2-1; clone_size: many; cdr3_length: 18; d_call: TRBD2; cdr3_aa: CASSLRLAGPSSYNEQFF; cdr3_nt: TGTGCCAGCAGCTTGAGGCTAGCGGGACCGAGCTCCTACAATGAGCAGTTCTTC
v_call: TRBV20-1; j_call: TRBJ2-7; clone_size: .; cdr3_length: 15; d_call: TRBD1; cdr3_aa: CSATTVQGATYEQYF; cdr3_nt: TGCAGTGCAACTACCGTTCAGGGGGCTACCTACGAGCAGTACTTC
v_call: TRBV12-3/TRBV12-4; j_call: TRBJ1-6; clone_size: many; cdr3_length: 14; d_call: .; cdr3_aa: CASSFLGGNSPLHF; cdr3_nt: TGTGCCAGCAGTTTTTTGGGAGGGAATTCACCCCTCCACTTT
v_call: TRBV13; j_call: TRBJ1-1; clone_size: .; cdr3_length: 12; d_call: .; cdr3_aa: CASSLDGEGAFF; cdr3_nt: TGTGCCAGCAGCTTAGACGGGGAAGGAGCTTTCTTT
v_call: TRBV2; j_call: TRBJ1-5; clone_size: few; cdr3_length: 15; d_call: TRBD1; cdr3_aa: CASTAGGFSNQPQHF; cdr3_nt: TGTGCCAGCACAGCAGGGGGCTTTAGCAATCAGCCCCAGCATTTT
v_call: TRBV14; j_call: TRBJ2-1; clone_size: many; cdr3_length: 16; d_call: TRBD2; cdr3_aa: CASSSHSGRASNEQFF; cdr3_nt: TGTGCCAGCAGCTCGCATAGCGGGAGGGCCTCCAATGAGCAGTTCTTC
v_call: TRBV7-9; j_call: TRBJ1-1; clone_size: .; cdr3_length: 17; d_call: .; cdr3_aa: CASSLGNPRQTNTEAFF; cdr3_nt: TGTGCCAGCAGCCTTGGCAATCCTCGGCAGACGAACACTGAAGCTTTCTTT
v_call: TRBV4-2; j_call: TRBJ1-1; clone_size: .; cdr3_length: 15; d_call: .; cdr3_aa: CASSQDGGPNTEAFF; cdr3_nt: TGTGCCAGCAGCCAAGATGGGGGCCCGAACACTGAAGCTTTCTTT
v_call: TRBV19; j_call: TRBJ1-4; clone_size: many; cdr3_length: 16; d_call: .; cdr3_aa: CASSTRNQGLREKLFF; cdr3_nt: TGTGCCAGTAGTACGCGAAACCAGGGTCTTCGGGAAAAACTGTTTTTT
v_call: TRBV7-6; j_call: TRBJ1-1; clone_size: many; cdr3_length: 15; d_call: TRBD1; cdr3_aa: CASSSRTGLNTEAFF; cdr3_nt: TGTGCCAGCAGCTCAAGGACAGGTTTGAACACTGAAGCTTTCTTT
v_call: TRBV24-1; j_call: TRBJ2-1; clone_size: many; cdr3_length: 19; d_call: TRBD2; cdr3_aa: CATSDRQVGLAPPGHEQFF; cdr3_nt: TGTGCCACCAGTGATCGACAGGTAGGACTAGCGCCCCCAGGACATGAGCAGTTCTTC
v_call: TRBV2; j_call: TRBJ2-1; clone_size: many; cdr3_length: 12; d_call: .; cdr3_aa: CASKGRVNEQFF; cdr3_nt: TGTGCCAGCAAAGGCAGGGTCAATGAGCAGTTCTTC
v_call: TRBV12-3/TRBV12-4; j_call: TRBJ1-5; clone_size: .; cdr3_length: 16; d_call: TRBD1; cdr3_aa: CASRGGDRGKSQPQHF; cdr3_nt: TGTGCCAGCAGAGGGGGAGACAGGGGGAAAAGTCAGCCCCAGCATTTT
v_call: TRBV14; j_call: TRBJ2-1; clone_size: few; cdr3_length: 17; d_call: TRBD2; cdr3_aa: CASSPRLAGDPYNEQFF; cdr3_nt: TGTGCCAGCAGCCCTAGACTAGCGGGGGACCCCTACAATGAGCAGTTCTTC
v_call: TRBV28; j_call: TRBJ2-7; clone_size: many; cdr3_length: 15; d_call: .; cdr3_aa: CASSHRDAAPYEQYF; cdr3_nt: TGTGCCAGCAGCCACCGGGACGCCGCCCCCTACGAGCAGTACTTC
v_call: TRBV2; j_call: TRBJ2-2; clone_size: few; cdr3_length: 17; d_call: .; cdr3_aa: CASTTPGVTMLFGELFF; cdr3_nt: TGTGCCAGCACCACCCCGGGGGTTACTATGCTGTTCGGGGAGCTGTTTTTT
v_call: TRBV7-7; j_call: TRBJ2-2; clone_size: many; cdr3_length: 15; d_call: TRBD2; cdr3_aa: CASSLRTGGAGELFF; cdr3_nt: TGTGCTAGCAGCTTACGGACGGGAGGTGCCGGGGAGCTGTTTTTT
v_call: TRBV29-1; j_call: TRBJ2-1; clone_size: .; cdr3_length: 11; d_call: .; cdr3_aa: CSVEERVEQFF; cdr3_nt: TGCAGCGTTGAAGAGAGGGTTGAGCAGTTCTTC
v_call: TRBV10-3; j_call: TRBJ1-5; clone_size: few; cdr3_length: 16; d_call: .; cdr3_aa: CAISESEVVGNQPQHF; cdr3_nt: TGTGCCATCAGTGAGTCGGAGGTCGTAGGCAATCAGCCCCAGCATTTT
v_call: TRBV7-6; j_call: TRBJ2-1; clone_size: many; cdr3_length: 19; d_call: TRBD1; cdr3_aa: CASSPPLRDRGPRNNEQFF; cdr3_nt: TGTGCCAGCAGCCCCCCCCTCCGGGACAGGGGACCCCGAAACAATGAGCAGTTCTTC
v_call: TRBV5-6; j_call: TRBJ2-1; clone_size: few; cdr3_length: 13; d_call: .; cdr3_aa: CASMGSSYNEQFF; cdr3_nt: TGTGCCAGCATGGGAAGCTCCTACAATGAGCAGTTCTTC
v_call: TRBV4-1; j_call: TRBJ1-4; clone_size: few; cdr3_length: 15; d_call: .; cdr3_aa: CASSQDPGTGEKLFF; cdr3_nt: TGCGCCAGCAGCCAAGACCCCGGGACCGGAGAAAAACTGTTTTTT
v_call: TRBV27; j_call: TRBJ1-1; clone_size: few; cdr3_length: 14; d_call: .; cdr3_aa: CASSFGRGGTEAFF; cdr3_nt: TGTGCCAGCAGTTTCGGCAGGGGTGGAACTGAAGCTTTCTTT
v_call: TRBV6-5; j_call: TRBJ2-3; clone_size: .; cdr3_length: 15; d_call: .; cdr3_aa: CASSYAGSATDTQYF; cdr3_nt: TGTGCCAGCAGTTACGCAGGGTCGGCTACAGATACGCAGTATTTT
v_call: TRBV7-9; j_call: TRBJ1-5; clone_size: many; cdr3_length: 14; d_call: .; cdr3_aa: CASSTQESNQPQHF; cdr3_nt: TGTGCCAGCAGCACACAGGAGAGCAATCAGCCCCAGCATTTT
v_call: TRBV20-1; j_call: TRBJ1-1; clone_size: .; cdr3_length: 13; d_call: TRBD1; cdr3_aa: CSAIQGMNTEAFF; cdr3_nt: TGCAGTGCCATACAGGGGATGAACACTGAAGCTTTCTTT
v_call: TRBV20-1; j_call: TRBJ2-7; clone_size: .; cdr3_length: 15; d_call: TRBD1; cdr3_aa: CSARVRYRGKGEQYF; cdr3_nt: TGCAGTGCTAGAGTCCGTTACAGGGGAAAAGGCGAGCAGTACTTC
v_call: TRBV28; j_call: TRBJ2-3; clone_size: few; cdr3_length: 17; d_call: TRBD2; cdr3_aa: CASTKIPTGGLTDTQYF; cdr3_nt: TGTGCCAGCACCAAAATACCCACGGGGGGACTCACGGATACGCAGTATTTT
v_call: TRBV19; j_call: TRBJ1-4; clone_size: .; cdr3_length: 15; d_call: TRBD1; cdr3_aa: CASSATGGFNEKLFF; cdr3_nt: TGTGCCAGTAGTGCTACAGGGGGATTTAATGAAAAACTGTTTTTT
v_call: TRBV6-5; j_call: TRBJ1-1; clone_size: many; cdr3_length: 13; d_call: .; cdr3_aa: CASSYERGTEAFF; cdr3_nt: TGTGCCAGCAGTTACGAACGGGGGACTGAAGCTTTCTTT
v_call: TRBV7-3; j_call: TRBJ2-1; clone_size: many; cdr3_length: 15; d_call: TRBD2; cdr3_aa: CASSLIPSGSNEQFF; cdr3_nt: TGTGCCAGCAGCTTAATCCCTAGCGGGAGCAATGAGCAGTTCTTC
v_call: TRBV7-8; j_call: TRBJ2-5; clone_size: many; cdr3_length: 12; d_call: .; cdr3_aa: CASSLGEKTQYF; cdr3_nt: TGTGCCAGCAGCTTAGGGGAAAAAACCCAGTACTTC